Sequencing of this T cell receptor beta chain was carried out in a study of PD-1 blockade in classical Hodgkin lymphoma (dated by TCRdb to 2018 to 2021). For the study in its entirety: Nivolumab dosing was 3 mg/kg intravenously every 2 weeks, continuing until either disease progression or unacceptable toxicity. The study used CyTOF and TCR beta sequencing to define a peripheral blood immune signature of response to PD-1 blockade in classical Hodgkin lymphoma. Results and caveats for the whole study, not just this receptor: The study was limited to a single clinical trial cohort, and causes of repertoire differences, possibly disease activity or prior therapy, remained undefined. Diversity was lower in patients who began nivolumab less than 1 year after ASCT, so these patients were left out of later analyses to avoid confounding by immune reconstitution. CD4+ but not CD8+ TCR diversity rose significantly by C4D1 (p=0.0027 vs p=0.16), most apparent in complete responders (p=0.02). Baseline diversity similar to that of newly diagnosed patients was observed in trial patients achieving complete response, whereas significantly lower diversity was observed in partial responders and progressors. Baseline TCR diversity was reported to be lower in newly diagnosed patients than in healthy donors, and even lower in relapsed/refractory patients.

At the junction V is shortened by 4 bases and J by 0 bases; bases outside the gene matches: 8. Including the terminal cysteine and phenylalanine, the CDR3 comprises 17 residues. The retained sequence is limited to the CDR3, 51 bases, with the frame set at the first base. CDR1 and CDR2, per the germline V gene, are LGHNT and FRNRAP. This sample's time point label indicates: cycle 1 day 1 (C1D1), immediately before nivolumab initiation. Relapse after autologous stem cell transplantation had occurred in all trial patients, and cohorts A, B and C were distinguished by prior brentuximab vedotin exposure. A total of under 70 patients with relapsed/refractory classical Hodgkin lymphoma made up the trial cohort, and each patient's best overall response was complete response, partial response or progressive disease. Single-agent nivolumab was administered to trial patients in the multi-cohort phase II CheckMate 205 trial. An independent review committee assessed best overall response by applying the 2007 International Working Group response criteria. Trial PBMCs were collected immediately before nivolumab initiation (C1D1) and during therapy at cycle 2 day 1 and cycle 4 day 1. After peripheral blood was drawn into 8 mL Vacutainer Cell Preparation Tubes, PBMCs were isolated by centrifugation and then cryopreserved.

There are a few counts of this clone. Its antigen is currently not known. Base qualities are missing; no much larger clone stands one base away. Genomic DNA was extracted with the Qiagen DNeasy kit from unsorted PBMCs and from negatively selected CD4+ and CD8+ fractions. TCR beta CDR3 regions were subjected to amplification by immunoSEQ multiplex PCR with primers that anneal to V and J segments. Amplification bias was minimized using a synthetic immune receptor repertoire, and residual bias was removed computationally after sequencing. The paper's processing steps were these. Repertoire diversity was quantified as the Shannon entropy index using custom Python scripts. Unsorted, CD4+ and CD8+ repertoires were analyzed separately, except for combined analyses in which CD4+ and CD8+ sequences were merged in silico. A clone was considered expanded if an increase in frequency of at least 2-fold after treatment relative to C1D1 was found, and a pseudocount of 0.5 was applied to clones undetected at baseline. Clones with 0 or 1 copy at C1D1 were classified as singleton clones, and clones with 2 or more copies were classified as non-singleton clones. Clones expanded in unsorted samples were annotated as CD4+, CD8+ or unknown by matching protein sequences in sorted samples from the same patient. Wilcoxon tests on paired samples were used to test changes in diversity from C1D1 to C4D1. What TCRdb holds here is the immuneACCESS table cut down to in-frame rearrangements. Part of the clones is not present; checked against another copy, under half of the missing clones reflect an unresolved V gene, and the others are unexplained. Clone size and the V and J calls come from that table; the DNA yielded D and trimming. A total of 20,000 to 25,000 clones appear in this sample, 80% of them only once. The ten most abundant clones make up roughly 6.7% of the sample.

The sequenced sample was peripheral blood mononuclear cells (PBMCs), obtained at baseline. This chain joins TRBV12-5 to TRBJ2-3, and 9 bases in between align with TRBD2. The origin of this receptor is a human donor with classical Hodgkin lymphoma. The CDR3 is CASGSGGGAPSTDTQYF. The nucleotide sequence reads as follows: TGTGCTAGTGGTTCTGGCGGGGGGGCACCGAGCACAGATACGCAGTATTTT.